What follows are 18 T cell receptor beta chains derived from one specimen sequenced in a study of shared clonotypes between healthy human individuals. Data came from immunoSEQ multiplex PCR; TCRdb stores just in-frame clones and leaves some out. This sample has around 1,900,000 clones, with 93% found just once. Naive-designated CD8 cells lacked CD45RO, were positively enriched for CCR7, and omitted terminally differentiated effector memory CD45RA+ cells. Material for sequencing was naive CD8+ T cells from PBMCs. The source of these receptors is a man between 18 and 29 years old in good health. Some clones in this sample may be carry-over from other donors' samples.

This chain connects TRBV5-6 to TRBJ1-2; D possibly corresponds to TRBD1 (5 bases). The CDR3 covers 16 residues. Germline V gene sequence: CDR1 SGHDT, CDR2 YYEEEE. V was shortened by 2 bases and J by 6 bases, with 20 bases between the two germline ends. Written as DNA, the CDR3 is TGTGCCAGCAGCTTCTGGGGCAGTGCCGTCAGGGATGGCTACACCTTC. Translating gives CASSFWGSAVRDGYTF.

The chain is built from TRBV29-1 and TRBJ2-6; D is possibly TRBD1 (6 bases). V shed 8 bases and J shed 0 bases, with 20 bases lying between them. This CDR3 has 17 residues. Per the germline V gene, CDR1 is SQVTM and CDR2 is ANQGSEA. CDR3 loop: CSLTGFLQSSGANVLTF. The CDR3 DNA reads TGCAGCTTAACAGGGTTTTTACAAAGCTCTGGGGCCAACGTCCTGACTTTC.

The chain has TRBV7-9 and TRBJ2-2; 7 bases line up with TRBD2. Trimming cost V 11 bases and J 7 bases; bases outside gene matches: 10. Germline V gives CDR1 SEHNR, CDR2 FQNEAQ (reference sequence). The CDR3 extends over 13 amino acids. CDR3 region: CAGRGEHDGELFF. The CDR3 coding sequence is TGTGCCGGGAGGGGCGAACATGACGGGGAGCTGTTTTTT. The full variable domain, with the rest looked up from reference TRBV7-9 and TRBJ2-2, is DTGVSQNPRHKITKRGQNVTFRCDPISEHNRLYWYRQTLGQGPEFLTYFQNEAQLEKSRLLSDRFSAERPKGSFSTLEIQRTEQGDSAMYLCAGRGEHDGELFFGEGSRLTVL.

This rearrangement joins TRBV9 to TRBJ2-2; D perhaps matches TRBD2 (5 bases). Between the trimmed V and J ends, which lost 3 bases and 1 base, there was a span of 10 bases. Germline V gene lookup returns CDR1 SGDLS and CDR2 YYNGEE. This CDR3 comprises 15 residues. The CDR3 sequence: CASSAPEENTGELFF. The CDR3 nucleotides read TGTGCCAGCAGCGCCCCGGAGGAGAACACCGGGGAGCTGTTTTTT.

V usage is TRBV29-1 and J usage is TRBJ2-7; 7 bases agree with TRBD1. Per the germline V gene, CDR1 is SQVTM and CDR2 is ANQGSEA. With 0 bases clipped from V and 4 bases from J, the junction kept 3 bases outside the gene matches. The CDR3 runs to 13 residues. CDR3 sequence (DNA): TGCAGCGTTGAAGATGGCAGGGGGTACGAGCAGTACTTC. As protein: CSVEDGRGYEQYF.

The genes are TRBV28 and TRBJ2-7; TRBD2 is a possible D gene (6 bases). The V gene's germline CDR1 is MDHEN and CDR2 SYDVKM. With 3 bases removed from V and 1 base from J, the gap between germline ends came to 10 bases. CDR3 length equals 14 residues. The CDR3 coding sequence is TGTGCCAGCAGTTTTGAGCGGGTTTCCTACGAGCAGTACTTC. Its protein product is CASSFERVSYEQYF.

This chain connects TRBV5-1 to TRBJ1-1; 10 positions agree with TRBD1. V was pared by 1 base and J by 5 bases, with 5 bases of the junction left unmatched. The length of the CDR3 is 15 residues. Germline values: CDR1 SGHRS, CDR2 YFSETQ. The CDR3 spells CASSLLGQGKTEAFF. In DNA, the CDR3 is TGCGCCAGCAGCTTGTTGGGACAGGGGAAAACTGAAGCTTTCTTT.

With regard to this clone: This CDR3 is also generated by other DNA sequences in the sample. V and J are TRBV7-9 and TRBJ2-1; 9 bases agree with TRBD1. CDR1 and CDR2 (germline): SEHNR, FQNEAQ (reference sequence). This CDR3 region has 15 residues. V lost 4 bases, J lost 5 bases, and 6 bases stayed unmatched. The CDR3 spells CASSSGQGRNNEQFF. The CDR3 DNA reads TGTGCCAGCAGCTCAGGACAGGGGCGAAACAATGAGCAGTTCTTC.

This clone was picked up a small number of times. This CDR3 reads CASETGSGELFF. The CDR3 region has the DNA TGTGCCAGCGAGACAGGGTCCGGGGAGCTGTTTTTT. The chain carries TRBV6-5 and TRBJ2-2; 7 bases fit TRBD1. V gave up 8 bases and J gave up 6 bases; unmatched junction bases: 3. Germline assignment: CDR1 MNHEY and CDR2 SVGAGI. The CDR3 sequence is 12 residues long.

About this clone: Other nucleotide sequences in the sample specify the same CDR3. The chain uses TRBV27 and TRBJ2-7; TRBD2 agrees at 8 bases. Germline V gives CDR1 MNHEY, CDR2 SMNVEV (reference sequence). Trimming cost V 8 bases and J 2 bases; bases outside gene matches: 2. This CDR3 comprises 12 residues. This CDR3 is CASAGGPYEQYF. In DNA, the CDR3 is TGTGCCAGCGCGGGGGGCCCCTACGAGCAGTACTTC.

The CDR3 DNA is TGTGCCAGCAGCTTCGGCGCGGGAGGGCCAGATACGCAGTATTTT. Amino acids: CASSFGAGGPDTQYF. The gene calls are TRBV7-3 and TRBJ2-3; 9 nucleotides agree with TRBD2. With 3 bases clipped from V and 4 bases from J, the junction kept 5 bases outside the gene matches. The CDR3 runs to 15 residues. The germline gives CDR1 SGHTA, CDR2 FQGTGA.

This clone was picked up one time. Distinct nucleotide sequences in the sample also encode this CDR3. The CDR3 DNA follows: TGTGCCAGCAGCTTACTAGCGGGGACCCAAGAGACCCAGTACTTC. It translates to CASSLLAGTQETQYF. The rearrangement uses TRBV7-9 and TRBJ2-5; the match to TRBD2 covers 9 bases. The CDR3 sequence is 15 residues long. V trimming: 2 bases; J trimming: 1 base; junction bases outside the gene matches: 2. Germline-derived CDR1 and CDR2 are SEHNR and FQNEAQ (reference sequence). The complete variable domain, with remaining parts taken from reference TRBV7-9 and TRBJ2-5, reads DTGVSQNPRHKITKRGQNVTFRCDPISEHNRLYWYRQTLGQGPEFLTYFQNEAQLEKSRLLSDRFSAERPKGSFSTLEIQRTEQGDSAMYLCASSLLAGTQETQYFGPGTRLLVL.

This chain joins TRBV28 and TRBJ2-7, with a tentative D call TRBD2 (7 bases). Germline V CDR1 and CDR2: MDHEN, SYDVKM. The CDR3 extends over 16 amino acids. Between the trimmed V and J ends, which lost 7 bases and 4 bases, there was a span of 23 bases. CDR3 in amino acids: CASNSDGGRIGYEQYF. The CDR3 DNA reads TGTGCCAGCAACAGTGACGGGGGGCGGATTGGATACGAGCAGTACTTC. Full variable domain (remainder filled in from reference TRBV28 and TRBJ2-7): DVKVTQSSRYLVKRTGEKVFLECVQDMDHENMFWYRQDPGLGLRLIYFSYDVKMKEKGDIPEGYSVSREKKERFSLILESASTNQTSMYLCASNSDGGRIGYEQYFGPGTRLTVT.

The chain joins TRBV11-3 to TRBJ2-5, with TRBD1 matching 7 bases. The J call could be wrong; TRBJ2-7 is a better fit for the DNA end. The CDR3 runs to 13 residues. Germline CDR1 is SGHNT and CDR2 is YENEEA. CDR3 DNA sequence: TGTGCCAGCAGCTTAACAGGGGATTACGAGCAGTACTTC. It codes for CASSLTGDYEQYF.

The table lists this clone with a count of one. J is TRBJ2-2 and V is TRBV5-4; no clear D. The CDR3 covers 12 residues. CDR1 and CDR2 (germline): SGHNT, YYREEE (reference sequence). Trimming removed 6 bases at V and 4 bases at J, with 7 bases between. CDR3 in amino acids: CASNLGTGELFF. The CDR3 DNA follows: TGTGCCAGCAACTTAGGCACCGGGGAGCTGTTTTTT.

V usage is TRBV30 and J usage is TRBJ2-7; a possible D gene is TRBD2 (6 bases). Germline CDR1 reads GTSNPN; CDR2 reads SVGIG (reference sequence). The CDR3 length is 14 residues. The V end lost 4 bases, the J end lost 0 bases, and 13 bases lay between the germline ends. The CDR3 bases are TGTGCCTGGAAGACTAGGGGCCTCTCCTACGAGCAGTACTTC. Its translation is CAWKTRGLSYEQYF.

This chain links TRBV27 with TRBJ1-5; possible D gene TRBD1, 6 bases. The V end lost 4 bases, the J end lost 0 bases, and 10 bases lay between the germline ends. Germline V gives CDR1 MNHEY, CDR2 SMNVEV (reference sequence). The CDR3 sequence is 15 residues long. CDR3 sequence (DNA): TGTGCCAGCAGTTCAGGGACACGTAGCAATCAGCCCCAGCATTTT. This translates into CASSSGTRSNQPQHF.

This chain uses TRBV19 with TRBJ2-1; no clear D. Trimming pared 2 bases from V and 2 bases from J, leaving 10 bases between. Germline values: CDR1 LNHDA, CDR2 SQIVND (reference sequence). The CDR3 loop spans 15 amino acids. The CDR3 region is CASSISRVAYNEQFF. The CDR3 DNA follows: TGTGCCAGTAGTATAAGTAGGGTGGCCTACAATGAGCAGTTCTTC.